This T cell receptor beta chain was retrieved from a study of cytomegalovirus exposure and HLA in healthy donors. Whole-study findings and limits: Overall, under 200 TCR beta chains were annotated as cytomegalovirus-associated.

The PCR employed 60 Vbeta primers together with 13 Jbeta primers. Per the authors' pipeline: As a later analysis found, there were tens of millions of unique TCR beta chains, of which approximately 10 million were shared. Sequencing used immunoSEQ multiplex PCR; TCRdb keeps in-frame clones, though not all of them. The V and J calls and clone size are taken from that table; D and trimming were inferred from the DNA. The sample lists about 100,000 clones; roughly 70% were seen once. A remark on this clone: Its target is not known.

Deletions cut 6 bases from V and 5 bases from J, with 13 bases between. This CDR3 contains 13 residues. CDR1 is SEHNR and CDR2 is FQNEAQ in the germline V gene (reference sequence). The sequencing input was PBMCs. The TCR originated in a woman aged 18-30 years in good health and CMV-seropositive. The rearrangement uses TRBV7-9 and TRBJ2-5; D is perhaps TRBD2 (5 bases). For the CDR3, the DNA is TGTGCCAGCAGTCTCGGGATATTGGAGACCCAGTACTTC. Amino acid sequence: CASSLGILETQYF.